The present entry profiles one T cell receptor beta chain with its context. These data are taken from a study of Graves' ophthalmopathy and Graves' hyperthyroidism. Germline loops: CDR1 SGHTA, CDR2 FQGNSA. V lost 6 bases, J lost 6 bases, and 17 bases lay in between. The CDR3 has 14 residues. CDR3 regions of TCR beta were amplified from RNA transcripts. An opening RT-PCR round employed HTBI primers and preceded a second-round multiplex PCR. TCRdb re-called the multiplex PCR reads with MiXCR, one entry per CDR3 protein. The table lists about 410,000 distinct CDR3 sequences, approximately 20% of them singletons. It was from about 9.1 ml of fresh peripheral blood that the PBMCs came.

The rearrangement links TRBV7-2 to TRBJ1-1, with D possibly matching TRBD1 (6 bases). The sequence was obtained from a woman aged 18-29 years with Graves' ophthalmopathy. What was sequenced was peripheral blood. The CDR3 reads CASRSNREEPEAFF. The CDR3 coding sequence is TGTGCCAGCAGATCCAACAGGGAGGAGCCTGAAGCTTTCTTT.